The clone carrying this T cell receptor beta chain was detected only a few times. Authors' analysis steps: Amplification of reference gene primers provided the estimated nucleated cell counts. Using immunoSEQ multiplex PCR, the repertoire was profiled, and TCRdb retains in-frame clones only, with some absent. The D gene and trimming were derived from the DNA, and the V and J assignments and clone size from that table. The sample shows about 42,000 clones, just under 85% of them seen only once. The entry originates in a study of blood T cell repertoires in COVID-19. Study background: The analysed material was cDNA or gDNA that came from T cells, B-cell-depleted T cells, or PBMCs.

The CDR3 extends over 18 amino acids. After removal of 5 bases from V and 2 bases from J, the junction contained 8 bases not matched to a gene. CDR1 is LGHNA and CDR2 is YNFKEQ in the germline V gene. Sequenced sample: peripheral blood. This chain uses TRBV4-2 with TRBJ2-2; 13 bases fit TRBD2. This TCR came from a man aged 50-60 years with active COVID-19. The CDR3 DNA follows: TGTGCCAGCAGCACCACTCGGACTAGCGGGAGTAACACCGGGGAGCTGTTTTTT. As protein: CASSTTRTSGSNTGELFF.